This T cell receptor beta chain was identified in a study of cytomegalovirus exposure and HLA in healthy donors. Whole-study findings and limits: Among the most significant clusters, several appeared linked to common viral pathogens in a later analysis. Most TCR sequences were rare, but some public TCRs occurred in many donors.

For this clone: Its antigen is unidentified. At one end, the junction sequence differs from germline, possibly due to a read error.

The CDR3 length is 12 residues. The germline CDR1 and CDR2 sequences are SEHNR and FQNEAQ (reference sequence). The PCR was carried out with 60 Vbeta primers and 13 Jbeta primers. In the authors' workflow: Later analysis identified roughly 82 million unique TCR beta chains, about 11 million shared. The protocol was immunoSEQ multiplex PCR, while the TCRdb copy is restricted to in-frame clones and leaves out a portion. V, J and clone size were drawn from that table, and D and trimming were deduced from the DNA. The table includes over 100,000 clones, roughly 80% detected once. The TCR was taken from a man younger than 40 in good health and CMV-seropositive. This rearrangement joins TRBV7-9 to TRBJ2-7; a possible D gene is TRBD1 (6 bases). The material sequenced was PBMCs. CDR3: CSSSLETGEQYF. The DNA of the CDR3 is TGTTCCAGCAGCTTAGAAACAGGGGAGCAGTACTTC.